This T cell receptor beta chain was identified in a study of blood T cell repertoires in COVID-19 (dated by TCRdb to about 2020). About the full investigation: Collaborator samples came from the United States, Italy and Spain and covered acute and convalescent phases of COVID-19. The material from the prospective study consisted of cDNA or gDNA derived from T cells, B-cell-depleted T cells, or PBMCs. Deeply sampled blood TCRbeta repertoires from subjects exposed to, actively infected with, or recovered from COVID-19 were included in the dataset. A freely available public database, intended as a resource for researchers studying the immune response to SARS-CoV-2, is where the repertoires were released. Samples came from the ongoing ImmuneRACE study (first 160 participants) plus 1,254 subjects from 6 global collaborators. Nearly every sample came with metadata listing a de-identified subject ID, COVID-19 status, age in years and sex. Where HLA class I and class II types were available, the types were taken from metadata supplied by the sample provider, not from assay-based typing.

The immunoSEQ Assay, a bias-controlled multiplex PCR, was used to amplify TCRbeta CDR3 regions from genomic DNA. The original methods were these. Nucleated cell counts per sample were estimated from amplification of reference gene primers within the assay. To quantify the absolute abundance of each unique TCRbeta CDR3 rearrangement, sequence reads were collapsed and filtered. Productive Simpson clonality was computed per sample as the square root of Simpson's diversity index over productive rearrangements. As stored in TCRdb, this immuneACCESS dataset retains in-frame rearrangements with V and J assigned. A fraction of the clones does not appear; measured against another copy, unresolved V genes explain less than half of the discrepancy, and the remainder lacks a known reason. The V and J calls and the clone size are those of that table, but D and trimming were determined from the DNA. The sample table records around 130,000 clones; about four fifths of these occur just once. The top ten constitute 9.7% of the sample.

V gives up 4 bases and J gives up 6 bases, and the segment between their germline ends measures 9 bases. The germline V gene yields SQVTM for CDR1 and ANQGSEA for CDR2. The CDR3 runs 11 residues from the cysteine to the phenylalanine. Only CDR3 DNA is held: 33 bases, read in frame from base 1. Regarding this clone: Its antigen is still unknown. Base qualities are not recorded, but no much larger clone differs from it by a single base.

The paper's findings and limits, for the study overall: The quantity of clinical and demographic metadata differed by source and by participant and was supplied without curation.

Whole blood was collected in K2EDTA tubes by collaborating institutions according to the institutions' own protocols. For TCRbeta analysis, collaborator samples were shipped as frozen whole blood, as isolated PBMCs, or as DNA extracted from either sample type. The source is a man aged 40-55 years with active or convalescent COVID-19. The rearrangement joined TRBV29-1 to TRBJ1-2, with the D segment identity uncertain. Sequencing was carried out using peripheral blood. The DNA reads as follows: TGCAGCGTTGTAAGGAGTGATGGCTACACCTTC. It encodes CSVVRSDGYTF.